What follows is one T cell receptor beta chain and its context. Its antigen is undetermined. V dropped 8 bases and J dropped 8; count of bases not matched to a gene: 10. Germline V gene sequence: CDR1 SNHLY, CDR2 FYNNEI. The CDR3 loop spans 14 amino acids. This entry belongs to a study of identifying expanded T cells in peripheral blood. Collection occurred without any documented infections or immune events in donors. Study-level results: Over about two and four weeks, about 15 and 19 clones changed, versus approximately 1.1 between replicates.

The method was immunoSEQ multiplex PCR; TCRdb's version includes in-frame clones alone and lacks a portion of them. The sample includes 110,000 or so clones, 88% of them seen just once. This sequence was found in a person aged 18 to 75 in good health. Material: blood. The V and J genes are TRBV2 and TRBJ2-1, with 9 nucleotides matching TRBD1. Written as DNA, the CDR3 is TGTGCCAGCTCCTCCGGGACAGGGTTCGATGAGCAGTTCTTC. This gives the protein CASSSGTGFDEQFF. The full variable domain, with the rest looked up from reference TRBV2 and TRBJ2-1, is EPEVTQTPSHQVTQMGQEVILRCVPISNHLYFYWYRQILGQKVEFLVSFYNNEISEKSEIFDDQFSVERPDGSNFTLKIRSTKLEDSAMYFCASSSGTGFDEQFFGPGTRLTVL.